The subject of this entry is one T cell receptor beta chain. Its antigen remains unknown. The CDR3 is 14 residues long. Germline CDR1 reads SGHTA; CDR2 reads FQGNSA. Deletions cut 1 base from V and 2 bases from J, with 8 bases between. This entry is derived from a study of post-analysis software for immune sequencing data. For the study at large: Multiple sclerosis in the patients followed relapsing-remitting, secondary progressive and progressive-relapsing courses.

Whole-study findings and limits: With F measure, samples from one preparation batch clustered together strongly. Elevated frequency relative to controls characterized roughly 5 TRBV segments in patients, TRBV5-6, TRBV5-1 and TRBV20-1 among them. The study found significantly lower normalized Chao1 diversity in multiple sclerosis patients than in controls.

Carried by the TCR beta cDNA libraries were unique molecular identifiers. One entry per CDR3 protein, called by TCRdb with MiXCR from the PCR reads. Among 740,000 or so distinct CDR3 sequences, roughly 50% were seen once, and the ten largest hold 4.6%. Sequenced sample: blood. The receptor was derived from a girl aged 10 to 17 with multiple sclerosis. The chain has TRBV7-2 and TRBJ1-2, with D unresolved. As DNA, the CDR3 is TGTGCCAGCAGCTTAGAATCCGGAAACTATGGCTACACCTTC. Translation gives CASSLESGNYGYTF.